In this sample, the clone carrying this TCR beta chain is medium-sized (0.01 to 0.1%). Its antigen is not known. The CDR3 covers 16 residues. V lost 2 bases to trimming and J lost 4 bases; unmatched junction nucleotides: 2. CDR1 and CDR2 from the germline V gene are MNHEY and SVGAGI. Only in-frame clones appear in the TCRdb table, and some are missing; sequencing was by immunoSEQ multiplex PCR. The repertoire holds tens of thousands of clones, with 83% as singletons. This sample is part of a study of T cells in localized non-small cell lung cancer. General study findings and limits: It remains possible that heterogeneity exists, since only one tumor region was sequenced. Adjacent lung held a median around 56 of the top 100 tumor clones.

The sequence was collected from a man between 40 and 75 years old with stage II lung adenocarcinoma. J is TRBJ2-1 and V is TRBV6-5; 13 positions match TRBD2. Sequenced material: PBMCs, taken before any cancer treatment. CDR3 nucleotide sequence: TGTGCCAGCAGTTACCAACTAGCGGGAGGGTACAATGAGCAGTTCTTC. Amino acids: CASSYQLAGGYNEQFF.